This TCR beta chain originates from a study of OX40 agonist ivuxolimab in advanced cancers. Whole-study context: Patients in the trial were receiving intravenous ivuxolimab every 2 weeks, at doses of 0.01 to 10 mg/kg.

CDR1 is LNHNV, CDR2 YYDKDF, per germline (reference sequence). After removal of 2 bases from V and 10 bases from J, the junction contained 8 bases not matched to a gene. The CDR3 length is 14 residues. Sequenced by immunoSEQ multiplex PCR; TCRdb stores in-frame clones only, minus some. The table records 9,000 to 13,000 clones, around 72% of them present only once. The chain combines TRBV15 with TRBJ2-1; 7 bases line up with TRBD2. This clonotype was obtained from an adult with an advanced solid tumor such as melanoma, head and neck, liver or kidney cancer. The sequencing here drew on CD4+ or CD8+ T cells sorted from blood, taken in a trial of the OX40 agonist ivuxolimab. The CDR3 spells CATSRSTSWAEQFF. CDR3 nucleotides: TGTGCCACCAGCAGATCGACTAGCTGGGCGGAGCAGTTCTTC.